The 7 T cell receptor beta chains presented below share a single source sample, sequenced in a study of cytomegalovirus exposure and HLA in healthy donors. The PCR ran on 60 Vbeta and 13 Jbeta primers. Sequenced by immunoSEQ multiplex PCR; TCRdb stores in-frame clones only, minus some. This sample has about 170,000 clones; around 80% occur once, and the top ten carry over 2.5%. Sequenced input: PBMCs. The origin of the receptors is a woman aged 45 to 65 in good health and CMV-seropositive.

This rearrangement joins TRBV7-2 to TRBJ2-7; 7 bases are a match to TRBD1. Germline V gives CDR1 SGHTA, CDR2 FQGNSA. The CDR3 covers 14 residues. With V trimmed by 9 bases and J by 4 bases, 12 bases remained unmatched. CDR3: CASARETGPYEQYF. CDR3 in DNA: TGTGCCAGTGCGCGCGAGACAGGGCCTTACGAGCAGTACTTC.

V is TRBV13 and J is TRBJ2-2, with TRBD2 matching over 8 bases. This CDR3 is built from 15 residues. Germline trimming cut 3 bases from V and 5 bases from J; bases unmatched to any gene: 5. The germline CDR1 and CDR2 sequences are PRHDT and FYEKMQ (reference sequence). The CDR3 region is CASSFRSSGTGELFF. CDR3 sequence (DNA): TGTGCCAGCAGCTTCCGGTCTAGCGGGACCGGGGAGCTGTTTTTT.

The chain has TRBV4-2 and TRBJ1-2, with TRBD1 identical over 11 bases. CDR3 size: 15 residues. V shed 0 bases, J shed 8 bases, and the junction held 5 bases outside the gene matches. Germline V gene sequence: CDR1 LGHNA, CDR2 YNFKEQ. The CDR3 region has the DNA TGTGCCAGCAGCCAAGAAGTAGGGGACAGGGGGGGCTACACCTTC. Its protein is CASSQEVGDRGGYTF.

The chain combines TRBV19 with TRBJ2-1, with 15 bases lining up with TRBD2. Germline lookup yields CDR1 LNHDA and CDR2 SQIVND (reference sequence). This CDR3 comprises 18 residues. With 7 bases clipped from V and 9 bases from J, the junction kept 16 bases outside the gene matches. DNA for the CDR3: TGTGCCAGTACCCGAAGGACTAGCGGGAGGGCCTCGGTGGGTGAGCAGTTCTTC. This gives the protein CASTRRTSGRASVGEQFF.

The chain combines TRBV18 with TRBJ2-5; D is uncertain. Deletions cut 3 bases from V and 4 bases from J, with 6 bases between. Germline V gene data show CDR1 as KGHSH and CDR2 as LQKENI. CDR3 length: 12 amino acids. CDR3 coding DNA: TGTGCCAGCTCACCCAGAGGAGAGACCCAGTACTTC. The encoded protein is CASSPRGETQYF. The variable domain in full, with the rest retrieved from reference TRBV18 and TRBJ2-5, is NAGVMQNPRHLVRRRGQEARLRCSPMKGHSHVYWYRQLPEEGLKFMVYLQKENIIDESGMPKERFSAEFPKEGPSILRIQQVVRGDSAAYFCASSPRGETQYFGPGTRLLVL.

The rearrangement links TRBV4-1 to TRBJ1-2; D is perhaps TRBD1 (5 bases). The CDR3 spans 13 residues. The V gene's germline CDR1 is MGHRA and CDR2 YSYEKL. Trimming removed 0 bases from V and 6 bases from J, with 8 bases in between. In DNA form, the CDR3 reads TGCGCCAGCAGCCAAGAGGGACTCGATGGCTACACCTTC. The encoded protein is CASSQEGLDGYTF.

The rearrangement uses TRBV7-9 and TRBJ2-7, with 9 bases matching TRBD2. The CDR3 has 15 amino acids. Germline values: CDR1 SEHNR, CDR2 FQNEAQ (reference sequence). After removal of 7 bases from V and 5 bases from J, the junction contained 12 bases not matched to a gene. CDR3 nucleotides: TGTGCCAGCAACCTGAGGGCGGGGGGGATCAACGAGCAGTACTTC. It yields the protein CASNLRAGGINEQYF.